The 15 T cell receptor beta chains below come from one sample, sequenced in a study of cytomegalovirus exposure and HLA in healthy donors. The PCR made use of 60 Vbeta and 13 Jbeta primers. Libraries were prepared by immunoSEQ multiplex PCR; TCRdb keeps only in-frame clonotypes and omits some of them. In the table there are around 150,000 clones, 72% of which are singletons. The sequenced material came from PBMCs. The receptor source for this set is a man aged 50 or older in good health and CMV-seropositive.

The chain has TRBV30 and TRBJ1-2; D is uncertain. CDR1 GTSNPN and CDR2 SVGIG come from the germline V gene (reference sequence). The V end was cut by 3 bases, the J end by 8 bases, with 13 bases between. The CDR3 spans 12 residues. DNA for the CDR3: TGTGCCTGGAGGAACCCCGATGGCGGCTACACCTTC. Its protein is CAWRNPDGGYTF.

The chain combines TRBV29-1 with TRBJ2-6, with 7 bases identical to TRBD2. There are 14 residues in the CDR3. Germline V lookup: CDR1 SQVTM, CDR2 ANQGSEA. J lost 2 bases, V lost 4 bases, and 2 bases had no gene match. CDR3 in DNA: TGCAGCGTTGCCGCGGGGGCTGGGGCCAACGTCCTGACTTTC. Encoded protein: CSVAAGAGANVLTF.

The table lists this clone with a count of one. V and J are TRBV18 and TRBJ1-1, with D possibly matching TRBD1 (6 bases). The CDR3 contains 13 residues. Trimming stripped 3 bases from V and 5 bases from J, with 10 bases between. In germline, CDR1 is KGHSH, CDR2 LQKENI. For the CDR3, the DNA is TGTGCCAGCTCACCCTCAGGACAGACTGAAGCTTTCTTT. Encoded protein: CASSPSGQTEAFF.

The V and J genes are TRBV4-1 and TRBJ2-3, with a possible D match to TRBD1 (6 bases). Germline CDR1 is MGHRA and CDR2 is YSYEKL. Trimming cost V 6 bases and J 8 bases, with 15 bases left between them. There are 13 residues in the CDR3. The CDR3 region is CASRGAEGGTQYF. The CDR3 DNA sequence: TGCGCCAGCAGGGGGGCAGAGGGTGGTACGCAGTATTTT.

The chain couples TRBV4-1 to TRBJ2-5; D might be TRBD1 (5 bases). The CDR3 is made up of 17 amino acids. Germline V gene lookup returns CDR1 MGHRA and CDR2 YSYEKL. Trimming removed 0 bases at V and 2 bases at J, with 16 bases between. The CDR3 nucleotides are TGCGCCAGCAGCCAAGAGTGGGGCTTGGGCCCTCAAGAGACCCAGTACTTC. It translates to CASSQEWGLGPQETQYF.

This chain uses TRBV5-4 with TRBJ1-3; D unresolved. The germline gives CDR1 SGHNT, CDR2 YYREEE (reference sequence). This CDR3 comprises 19 residues. V was pared by 1 base and J by 0 bases, with 20 bases between. CDR3: CASSLSLTGVSNSGNTIYF. Here the CDR3 DNA reads TGTGCCAGCAGCTTGTCCCTTACCGGGGTCAGCAACTCTGGAAACACCATATATTTT.

The table lists this clone with a few counts. The chain has TRBV4-3 and TRBJ2-1; D gene unclear. This CDR3 is built from 15 residues. Trimming removed 0 bases from V and 0 bases from J, with 6 bases in between. The germline gives CDR1 LGHNA, CDR2 YSLEER. In DNA, the CDR3 is TGCGCCAGCAGCCAAGAAATGAGCTCCTACAATGAGCAGTTCTTC. Translated, it gives CASSQEMSSYNEQFF.

The CDR3 sequence: CASRPRDTYNSPLHF. In nucleotides, the CDR3 is TGTGCCAGCAGGCCCAGGGACACCTATAATTCACCCCTCCACTTT. This chain joins TRBV7-8 and TRBJ1-6; tentatively, D is TRBD1 (6 bases). This CDR3 has 15 amino acids. Between the trimmed V and J ends, which lost 6 bases and 2 bases, there was a span of 11 bases. Germline V gene lookup returns CDR1 SGHVS and CDR2 FQNEAQ.

The genes are TRBV4-3 and TRBJ2-1, with D possibly TRBD2 on 6 matching bases. CDR3 size: 13 residues. CDR1 and CDR2 (germline): LGHNA, YSLEER. The V gene lost 1 base and the J gene lost 10 bases, with 11 bases spanning the gap. This CDR3 is CASSQVGRGEQFF. CDR3 coding DNA: TGCGCCAGCAGCCAAGTAGGGCGGGGCGAGCAGTTCTTC.

In this sample, this clone turned up once. The V call is TRBV10-2, the J call TRBJ2-6; 8 nucleotides align to TRBD1. Germline loops: CDR1 WSHSY, CDR2 SAAADI. The CDR3 has 15 amino acids. The V segment lost 7 bases and the J segment 0 bases; nucleotides outside the gene matches: 2. The CDR3 coding sequence is TGCGCCAGCAATGGACAGGGCTCTGGGGCCAACGTCCTGACTTTC. This sequence encodes CASNGQGSGANVLTF.

This clone has more than one count but fewer than ten. The chain uses TRBV4-3 and TRBJ2-5, with D perhaps TRBD2 (6 bases). The CDR3 is 14 residues long. Germline CDR1 and CDR2: LGHNA and YSLEER. The ends were cut back, 1 base at V and 5 bases at J, with 11 bases in the middle. Here the CDR3 reads CASSQGSGRETQYF. In nucleotides, the CDR3 is TGCGCCAGCAGCCAAGGTAGCGGACGGGAGACCCAGTACTTC.

J is TRBJ2-1 and V is TRBV7-2; 11 nucleotides align to TRBD2. This CDR3 contains 15 residues. In germline, CDR1 is SGHTA, CDR2 FQGNSA. The junction had 4 bases not matched to a gene; V was cut back by 4 bases and J by 5 bases. CDR3 bases: TGTGCCAGCAGCTCTTATAGCGGGAGGGACAATGAGCAGTTCTTC. Translated: CASSSYSGRDNEQFF.

This clone was seen a single time. V and J are TRBV4-1 and TRBJ2-3, with 15 bases matching TRBD2. Losses at the gene ends were 1 base for V and 5 bases for J; bases not matched to a gene: 4. The CDR3 is 17 residues long. The germline CDR1 and CDR2 sequences are MGHRA and YSYEKL. This CDR3 reads CASSQVGLAGGEDTQYF. CDR3 sequence (DNA): TGCGCCAGCAGCCAAGTGGGACTAGCGGGAGGAGAAGATACGCAGTATTTT.

This clone came up once. CDR3 amino acids: CASTADSGFSYNEQFF. The DNA of the CDR3 is TGTGCCAGCACGGCGGATAGCGGTTTCTCCTACAATGAGCAGTTCTTC. The genes are TRBV2 and TRBJ2-1; a weak D match, TRBD2 (6 bases). This CDR3 spans 16 amino acids. Germline lookup yields CDR1 SNHLY and CDR2 FYNNEI. Trimming pared 7 bases from V and 0 bases from J, leaving 16 bases between.

V gene TRBV4-2 combines with J gene TRBJ1-1; D remains ambiguous. CDR1 LGHNA and CDR2 YNFKEQ come from the germline V gene. The germline V and J ends were trimmed by 3 bases and 1 base, with 12 bases remaining between them. The CDR3 loop spans 15 amino acids. In nucleotides, the CDR3 is TGTGCCAGCAGCCACCGGGTCGAAACGAACACTGAAGCTTTCTTT. Residues: CASSHRVETNTEAFF.